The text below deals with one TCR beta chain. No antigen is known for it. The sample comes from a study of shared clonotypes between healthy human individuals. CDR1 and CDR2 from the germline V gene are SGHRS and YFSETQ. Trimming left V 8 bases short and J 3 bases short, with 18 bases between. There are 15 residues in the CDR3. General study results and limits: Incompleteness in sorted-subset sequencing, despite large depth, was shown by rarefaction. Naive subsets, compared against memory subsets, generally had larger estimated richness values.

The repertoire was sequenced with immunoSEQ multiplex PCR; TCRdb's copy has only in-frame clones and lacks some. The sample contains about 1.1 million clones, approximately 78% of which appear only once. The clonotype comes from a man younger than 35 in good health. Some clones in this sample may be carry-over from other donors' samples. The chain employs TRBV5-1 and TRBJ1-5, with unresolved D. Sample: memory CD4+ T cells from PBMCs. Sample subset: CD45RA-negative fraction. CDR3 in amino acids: CARPMVRNNNQPQHF. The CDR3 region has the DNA TGCGCCAGACCTATGGTCCGAAATAACAATCAGCCCCAGCATTTT.